This TCR beta chain is from a study of shared clonotypes between healthy human individuals. The authors ran the assay at deep level. In the authors' methods: Filtering differed, since immunoSEQ gave only junction sequences and no quality scores. Some clones are missing from TCRdb's copy, which holds only in-frame ones; the method was immunoSEQ multiplex PCR. The D gene and trimming were derived from the DNA, and the V and J assignments and clone size from that table. The data contain about 480,000 clones, around 79% of them singletons. Germline CDR1 is LGHNA and CDR2 is YNFKEQ. The CDR3 extends over 17 amino acids. V shed 1 base and J 5 bases; nucleotides not matched to a gene: 11.

The TCR was taken from a woman in her thirties or forties in good health. Some clones in this sample may be carry-over from other donors' samples. V gene TRBV4-2 combines with J gene TRBJ2-5; TRBD2 matches 9 bases. The sample taken for sequencing was PBMCs. In DNA form, the CDR3 reads TGTGCCAGCAGCCAAGGGGTTGCGGGAGGGCCTCTGGAGACCCAGTACTTC. Amino acids: CASSQGVAGGPLETQYF.